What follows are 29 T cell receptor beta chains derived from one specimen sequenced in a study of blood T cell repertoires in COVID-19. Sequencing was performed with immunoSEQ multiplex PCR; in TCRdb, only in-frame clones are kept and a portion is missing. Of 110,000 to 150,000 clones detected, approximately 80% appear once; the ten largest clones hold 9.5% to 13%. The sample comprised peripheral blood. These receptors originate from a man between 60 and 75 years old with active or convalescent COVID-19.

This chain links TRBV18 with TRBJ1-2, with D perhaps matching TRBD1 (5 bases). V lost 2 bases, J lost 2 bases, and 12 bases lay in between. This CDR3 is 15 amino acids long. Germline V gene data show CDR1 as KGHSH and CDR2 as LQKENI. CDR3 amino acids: CASSPGTAGNYGYTF. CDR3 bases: TGTGCCAGCTCACCAGGAACGGCAGGGAACTATGGCTACACCTTC.

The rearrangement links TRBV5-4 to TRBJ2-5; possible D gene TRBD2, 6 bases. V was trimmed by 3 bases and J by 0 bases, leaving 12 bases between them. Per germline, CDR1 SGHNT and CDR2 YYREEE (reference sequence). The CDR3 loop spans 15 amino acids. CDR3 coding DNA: TGTGCCAGCAGCTCCCCCGGGGGACACCAAGAGACCCAGTACTTC. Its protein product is CASSSPGGHQETQYF.

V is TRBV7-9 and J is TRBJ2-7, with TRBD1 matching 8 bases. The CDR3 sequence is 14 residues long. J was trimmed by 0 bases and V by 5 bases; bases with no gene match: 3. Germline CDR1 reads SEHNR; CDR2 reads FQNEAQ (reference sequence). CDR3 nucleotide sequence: TGTGCCAGCAGCCGGACAGGGTTCTCCTACGAGCAGTACGTC. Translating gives CASSRTGFSYEQYV.

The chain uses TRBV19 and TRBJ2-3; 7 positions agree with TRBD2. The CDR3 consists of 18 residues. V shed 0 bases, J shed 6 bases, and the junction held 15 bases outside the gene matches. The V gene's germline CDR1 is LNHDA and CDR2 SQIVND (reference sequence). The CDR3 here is CASSIDRMWEGHPDTQYF. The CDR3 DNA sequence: TGTGCCAGTAGTATAGATCGTATGTGGGAGGGCCACCCGGATACGCAGTATTTT.

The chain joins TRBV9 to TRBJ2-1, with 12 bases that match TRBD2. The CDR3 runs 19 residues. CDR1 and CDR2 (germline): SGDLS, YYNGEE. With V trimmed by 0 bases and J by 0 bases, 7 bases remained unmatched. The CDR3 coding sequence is TGTGCCAGCAGCGTAGAGGGACTAGCGGGCGGGCGCTCCTACAATGAGCAGTTCTTC. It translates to CASSVEGLAGGRSYNEQFF.

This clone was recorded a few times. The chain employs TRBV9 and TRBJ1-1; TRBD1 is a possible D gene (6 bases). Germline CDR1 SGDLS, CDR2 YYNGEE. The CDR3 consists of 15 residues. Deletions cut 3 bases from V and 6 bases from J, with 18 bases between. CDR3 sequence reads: CASSGQQGRYAEAFF. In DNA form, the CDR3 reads TGTGCCAGCAGCGGACAACAGGGCAGGTATGCTGAAGCTTTCTTT.

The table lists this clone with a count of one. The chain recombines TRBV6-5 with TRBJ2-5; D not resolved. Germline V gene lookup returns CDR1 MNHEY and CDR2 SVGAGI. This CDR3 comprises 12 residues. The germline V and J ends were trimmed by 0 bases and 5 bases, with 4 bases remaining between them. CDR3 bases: TGTGCCAGCAGTTACTCGCGGGAGACCCAGTACTTC. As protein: CASSYSRETQYF.

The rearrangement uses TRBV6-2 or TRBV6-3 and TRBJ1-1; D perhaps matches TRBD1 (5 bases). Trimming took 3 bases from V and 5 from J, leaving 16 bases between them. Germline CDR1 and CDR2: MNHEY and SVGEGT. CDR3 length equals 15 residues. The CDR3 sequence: CASSYKARARTEAFF. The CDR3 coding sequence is TGTGCCAGCAGTTATAAGGCCAGGGCGAGGACTGAAGCTTTCTTT.

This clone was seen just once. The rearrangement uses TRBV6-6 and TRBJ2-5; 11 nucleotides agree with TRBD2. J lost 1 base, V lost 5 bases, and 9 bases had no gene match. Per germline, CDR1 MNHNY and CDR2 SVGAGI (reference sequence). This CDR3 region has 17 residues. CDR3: CASSRPTSGVSQETQYF. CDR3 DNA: TGTGCCAGCAGTCGTCCGACTAGCGGGGTATCCCAAGAGACCCAGTACTTC.

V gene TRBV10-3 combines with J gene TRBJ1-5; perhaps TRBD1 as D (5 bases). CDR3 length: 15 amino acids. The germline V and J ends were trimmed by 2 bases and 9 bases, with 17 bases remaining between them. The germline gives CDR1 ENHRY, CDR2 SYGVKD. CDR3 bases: TGTGCCATCAGTGAGGTAGCGGAGGGTCAGGGGCCCCAGCATTTT. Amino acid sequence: CAISEVAEGQGPQHF.

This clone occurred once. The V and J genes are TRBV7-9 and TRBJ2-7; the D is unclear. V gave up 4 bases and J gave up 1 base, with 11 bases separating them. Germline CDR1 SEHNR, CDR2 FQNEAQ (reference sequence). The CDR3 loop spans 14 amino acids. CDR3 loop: CASSSLINSYEQYV. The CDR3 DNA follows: TGTGCCAGCAGCTCACTCATCAATTCCTACGAGCAGTACGTC.

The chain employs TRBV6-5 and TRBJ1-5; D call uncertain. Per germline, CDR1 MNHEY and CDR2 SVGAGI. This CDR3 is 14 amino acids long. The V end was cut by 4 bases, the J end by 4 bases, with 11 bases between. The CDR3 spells CASSSLLPNQPQHF. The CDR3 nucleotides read TGTGCCAGCAGTTCACTATTGCCAAATCAGCCCCAGCATTTT.

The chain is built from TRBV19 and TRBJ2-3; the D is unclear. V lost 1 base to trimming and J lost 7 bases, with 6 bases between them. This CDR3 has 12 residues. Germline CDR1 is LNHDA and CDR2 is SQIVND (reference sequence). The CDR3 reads CASSIGENTQYF. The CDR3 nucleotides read TGTGCCAGTAGTATAGGAGAAAATACGCAGTATTTT.

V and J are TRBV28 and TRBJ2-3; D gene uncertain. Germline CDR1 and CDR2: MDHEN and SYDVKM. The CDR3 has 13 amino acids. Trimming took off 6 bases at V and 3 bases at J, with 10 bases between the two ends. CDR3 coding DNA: TGTGCCAGCAGCCCCACAGAGACAGATACGCAGTATTTT. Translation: CASSPTETDTQYF.

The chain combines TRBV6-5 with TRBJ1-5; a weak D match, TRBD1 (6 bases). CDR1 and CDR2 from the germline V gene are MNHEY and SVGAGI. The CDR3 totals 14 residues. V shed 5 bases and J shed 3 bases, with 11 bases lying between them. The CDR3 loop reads CASSPRDNNQPQHF. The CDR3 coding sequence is TGTGCCAGCAGTCCCCGGGACAACAATCAGCCCCAGCATTTT.

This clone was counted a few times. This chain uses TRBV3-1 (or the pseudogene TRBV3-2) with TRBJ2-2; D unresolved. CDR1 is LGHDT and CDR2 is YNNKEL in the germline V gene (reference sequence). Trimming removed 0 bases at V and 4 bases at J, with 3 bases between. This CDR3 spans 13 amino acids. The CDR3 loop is CASSQDSTGELFF. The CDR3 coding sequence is TGTGCCAGCAGCCAAGACAGCACCGGGGAGCTGTTTTTT.

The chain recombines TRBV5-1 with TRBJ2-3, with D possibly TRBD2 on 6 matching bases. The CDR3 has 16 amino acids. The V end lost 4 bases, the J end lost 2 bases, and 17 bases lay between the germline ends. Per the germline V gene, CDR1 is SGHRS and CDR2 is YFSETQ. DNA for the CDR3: TGCGCCAGCAGCGGGGGACTTATCGGTGCCACAGATACGCAGTATTTT. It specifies CASSGGLIGATDTQYF.

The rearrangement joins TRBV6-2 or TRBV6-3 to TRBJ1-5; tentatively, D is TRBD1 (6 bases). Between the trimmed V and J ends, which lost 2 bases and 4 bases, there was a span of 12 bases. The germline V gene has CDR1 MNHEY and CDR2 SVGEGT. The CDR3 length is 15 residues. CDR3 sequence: CASSYVGQGNQPQHF. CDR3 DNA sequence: TGTGCCAGCAGTTACGTTGGGCAGGGGAATCAGCCCCAGCATTTT.

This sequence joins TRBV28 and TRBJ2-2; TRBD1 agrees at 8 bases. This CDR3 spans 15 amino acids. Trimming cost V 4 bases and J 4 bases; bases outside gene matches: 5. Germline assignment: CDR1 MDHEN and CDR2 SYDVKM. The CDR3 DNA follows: TGTGCCAGCAGTTCGGGACAGGTCTCCACCGGGGAGCTGTTTTTT. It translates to CASSSGQVSTGELFF.

The CDR3 DNA sequence: TGTGCCAGCAGCTTGGAGACCAGGAACTATGGCTACACCTTC. Residues: CASSLETRNYGYTF. The J gene is TRBJ1-2, the V gene TRBV5-5; D gene unclear. Germline V gives CDR1 SGHKS, CDR2 YYEKEE (reference sequence). The V end lost 0 bases, the J end lost 2 bases, and 8 bases lay between the germline ends. The CDR3 totals 14 residues.

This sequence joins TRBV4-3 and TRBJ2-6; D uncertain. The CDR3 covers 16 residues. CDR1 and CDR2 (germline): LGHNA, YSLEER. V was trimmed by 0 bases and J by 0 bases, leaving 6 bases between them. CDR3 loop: CASSQEVASGANVLTF. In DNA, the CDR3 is TGCGCCAGCAGCCAAGAGGTGGCCTCTGGGGCCAACGTCCTGACTTTC.

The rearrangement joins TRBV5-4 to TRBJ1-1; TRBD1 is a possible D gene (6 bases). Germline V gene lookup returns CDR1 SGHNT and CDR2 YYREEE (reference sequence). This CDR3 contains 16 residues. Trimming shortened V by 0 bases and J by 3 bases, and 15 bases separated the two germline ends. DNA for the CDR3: TGTGCCAGCAGCTTGGTGCCAGGGGATAGGTACACTGAAGCTTTCTTT. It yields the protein CASSLVPGDRYTEAFF.

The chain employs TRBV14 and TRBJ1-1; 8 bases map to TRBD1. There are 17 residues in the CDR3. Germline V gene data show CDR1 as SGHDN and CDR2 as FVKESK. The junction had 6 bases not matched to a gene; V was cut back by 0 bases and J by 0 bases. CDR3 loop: CASSQDRQGRMNTEAFF. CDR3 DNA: TGTGCCAGCAGCCAAGATCGACAGGGGCGAATGAACACTGAAGCTTTCTTT.

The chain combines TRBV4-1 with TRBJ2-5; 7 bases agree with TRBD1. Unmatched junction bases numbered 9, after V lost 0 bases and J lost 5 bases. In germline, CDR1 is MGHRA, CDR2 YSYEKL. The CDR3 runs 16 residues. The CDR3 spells CASSQDRGGDGETQYF. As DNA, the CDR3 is TGCGCCAGCAGCCAAGATAGAGGGGGCGACGGGGAGACCCAGTACTTC.

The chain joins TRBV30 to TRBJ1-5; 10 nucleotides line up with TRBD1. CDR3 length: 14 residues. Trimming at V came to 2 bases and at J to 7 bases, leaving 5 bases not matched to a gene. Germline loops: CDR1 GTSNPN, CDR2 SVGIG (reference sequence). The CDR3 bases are TGTGCCTGGAGTAGGACAGGGGGTAACCAGCCCCAGCATTTT. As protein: CAWSRTGGNQPQHF.

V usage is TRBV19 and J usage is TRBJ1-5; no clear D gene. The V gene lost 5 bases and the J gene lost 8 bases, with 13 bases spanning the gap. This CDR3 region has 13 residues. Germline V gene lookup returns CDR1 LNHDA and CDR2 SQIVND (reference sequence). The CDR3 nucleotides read TGTGCCAGTAGTGACCGGATTCGGGAGCCCCAGCATTTT. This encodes CASSDRIREPQHF.

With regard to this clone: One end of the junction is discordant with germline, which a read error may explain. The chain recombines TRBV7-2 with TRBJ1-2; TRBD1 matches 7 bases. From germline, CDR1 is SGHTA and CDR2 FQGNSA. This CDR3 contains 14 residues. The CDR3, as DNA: TGTGCCAGCAGCTGGCACAGGGGTAACTCTGGCTACACCTTC. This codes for CASSWHRGNSGYTF. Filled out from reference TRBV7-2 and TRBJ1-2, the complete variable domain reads GAGVSQSPSNKVTEKGKDVELRCDPISGHTALYWYRQSLGQGLEFLIYFQGNSAPDKSGLPSDRFSAERTGGSVSTLTIQRTQQEDSAVYLCASSWHRGNSGYTFGSGTRLTVV.

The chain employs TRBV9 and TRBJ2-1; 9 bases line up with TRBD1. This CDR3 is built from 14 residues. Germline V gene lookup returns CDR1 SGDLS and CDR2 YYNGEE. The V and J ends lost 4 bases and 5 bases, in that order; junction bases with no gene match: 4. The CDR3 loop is CASSPRDRDNEQFF. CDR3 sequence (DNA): TGTGCCAGCAGCCCAAGGGACAGGGACAATGAGCAGTTCTTC.

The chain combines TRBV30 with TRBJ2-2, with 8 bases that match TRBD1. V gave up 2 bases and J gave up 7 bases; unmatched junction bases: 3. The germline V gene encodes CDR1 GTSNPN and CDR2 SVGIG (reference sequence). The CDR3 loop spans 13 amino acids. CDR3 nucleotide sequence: TGTGCCTGGAGTCGACAGGGGAACGGGGAGCTGTTTTTT. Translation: CAWSRQGNGELFF.